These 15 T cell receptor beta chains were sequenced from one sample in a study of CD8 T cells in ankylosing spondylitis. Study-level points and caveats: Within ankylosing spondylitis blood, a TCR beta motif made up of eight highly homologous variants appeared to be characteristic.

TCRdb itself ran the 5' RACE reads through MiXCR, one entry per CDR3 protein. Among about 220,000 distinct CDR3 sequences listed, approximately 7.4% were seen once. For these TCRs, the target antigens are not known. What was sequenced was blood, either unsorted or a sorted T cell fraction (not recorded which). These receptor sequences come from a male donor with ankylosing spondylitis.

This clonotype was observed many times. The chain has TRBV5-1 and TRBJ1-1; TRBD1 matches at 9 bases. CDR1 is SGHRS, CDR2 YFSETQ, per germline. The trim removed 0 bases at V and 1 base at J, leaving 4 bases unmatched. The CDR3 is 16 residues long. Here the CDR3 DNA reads TGCGCCAGCAGCTTGGGACCGGGACAGGGGAACACTGAAGCTTTCTTT. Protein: CASSLGPGQGNTEAFF.

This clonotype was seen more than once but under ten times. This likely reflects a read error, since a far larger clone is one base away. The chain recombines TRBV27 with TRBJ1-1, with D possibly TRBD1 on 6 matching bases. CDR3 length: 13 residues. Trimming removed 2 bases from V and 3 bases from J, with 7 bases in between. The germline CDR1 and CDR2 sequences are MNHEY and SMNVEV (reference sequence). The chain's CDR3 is CASSLGQHTEAFF. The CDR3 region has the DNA TGTGCCAGCAGTTTAGGACAGCACACTGAAGCTTTCTTT.

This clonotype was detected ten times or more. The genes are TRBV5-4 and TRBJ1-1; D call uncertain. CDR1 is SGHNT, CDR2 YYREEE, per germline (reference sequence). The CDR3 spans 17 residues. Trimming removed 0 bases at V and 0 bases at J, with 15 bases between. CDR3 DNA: TGTGCCAGCAGCTTGGATCGATCACTACCGATGAACACTGAAGCTTTCTTT. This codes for CASSLDRSLPMNTEAFF.

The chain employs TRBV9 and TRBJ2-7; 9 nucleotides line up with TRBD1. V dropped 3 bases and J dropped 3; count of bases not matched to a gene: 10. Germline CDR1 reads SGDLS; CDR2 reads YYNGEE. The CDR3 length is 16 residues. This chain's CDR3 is CASSAGTGKTYYEQYF. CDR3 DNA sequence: TGTGCCAGCAGCGCCGGGACAGGGAAAACCTACTACGAGCAGTACTTC.

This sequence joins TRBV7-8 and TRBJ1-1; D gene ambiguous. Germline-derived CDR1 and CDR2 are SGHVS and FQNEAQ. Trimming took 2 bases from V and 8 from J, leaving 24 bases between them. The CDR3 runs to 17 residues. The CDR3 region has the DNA TGTGCCAGCAGCTTAACCCCTTTGGGGTATCGTGGCTCCGAAGCTTTCTTT. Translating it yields CASSLTPLGYRGSEAFF. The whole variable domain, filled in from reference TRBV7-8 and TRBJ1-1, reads GAGVSQSPRYKVAKRGQDVALRCDPISGHVSLFWYQQALGQGPEFLTYFQNEAQLDKSGLPSDRFFAERPEGSVSTLKIQRTQQEDSAVYLCASSLTPLGYRGSEAFFGQGTRLTVV.

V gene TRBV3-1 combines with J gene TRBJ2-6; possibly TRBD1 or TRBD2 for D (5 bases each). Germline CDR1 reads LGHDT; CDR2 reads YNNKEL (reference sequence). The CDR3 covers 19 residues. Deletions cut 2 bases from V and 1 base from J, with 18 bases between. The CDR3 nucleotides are TGTGCCAGCAGCCAACGGGTGGCCTTATGGGGGTCTGGGGCCAACGTCCTGACTTTC. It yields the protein CASSQRVALWGSGANVLTF.

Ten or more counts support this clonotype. The CDR3 nucleotides are TGTGCCAGCAGTAACCAAGGAAGGTACAATGAGCAGTTCTTC. This gives the protein CASSNQGRYNEQFF. The chain combines TRBV27 with TRBJ2-1, with D unresolved. V dropped 5 bases and J dropped 4 bases, with 12 bases sitting between them. Germline-derived CDR1 and CDR2 are MNHEY and SMNVEV (reference sequence). This CDR3 region has 14 residues.

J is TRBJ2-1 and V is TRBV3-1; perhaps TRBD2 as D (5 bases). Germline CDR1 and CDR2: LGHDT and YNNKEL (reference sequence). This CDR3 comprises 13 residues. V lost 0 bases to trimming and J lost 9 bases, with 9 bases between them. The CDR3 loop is CASSQDGESEQFF. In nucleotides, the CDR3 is TGTGCCAGCAGCCAAGATGGGGAGAGTGAGCAGTTCTTC.

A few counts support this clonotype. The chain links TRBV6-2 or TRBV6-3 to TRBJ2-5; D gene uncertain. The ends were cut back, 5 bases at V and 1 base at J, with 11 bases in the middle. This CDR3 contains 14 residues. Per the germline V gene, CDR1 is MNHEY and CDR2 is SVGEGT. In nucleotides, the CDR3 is TGTGCCAGCAGTAGACGGGTGTTCCAAGAGACCCAGTACTTC. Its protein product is CASSRRVFQETQYF.

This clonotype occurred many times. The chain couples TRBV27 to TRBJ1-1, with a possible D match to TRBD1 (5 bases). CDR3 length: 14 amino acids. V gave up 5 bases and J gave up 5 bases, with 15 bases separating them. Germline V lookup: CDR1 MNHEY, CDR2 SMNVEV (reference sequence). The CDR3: CASSPQGVVTEAFF. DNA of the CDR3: TGTGCCAGCAGTCCCCAAGGGGTTGTGACTGAAGCTTTCTTT.

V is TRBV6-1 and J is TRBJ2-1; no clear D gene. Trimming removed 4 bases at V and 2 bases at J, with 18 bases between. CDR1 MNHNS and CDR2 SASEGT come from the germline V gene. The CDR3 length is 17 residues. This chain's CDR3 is CASSVNPPYQTYNEQFF. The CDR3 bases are TGTGCCAGCAGTGTTAACCCCCCTTATCAGACCTACAATGAGCAGTTCTTC.

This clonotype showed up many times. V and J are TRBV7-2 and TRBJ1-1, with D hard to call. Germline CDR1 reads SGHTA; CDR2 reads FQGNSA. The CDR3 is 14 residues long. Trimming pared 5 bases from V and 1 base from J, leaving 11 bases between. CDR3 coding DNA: TGTGCCAGCAGCCCTCTGATTACGAACACTGAAGCTTTCTTT. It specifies CASSPLITNTEAFF.

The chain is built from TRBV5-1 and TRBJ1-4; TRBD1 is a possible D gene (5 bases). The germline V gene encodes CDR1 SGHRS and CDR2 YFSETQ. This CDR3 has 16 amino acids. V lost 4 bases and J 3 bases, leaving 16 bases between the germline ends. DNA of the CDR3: TGCGCCAGCAGCCAGACCCGGGGGTACGCTAATGAAAAACTGTTTTTT. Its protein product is CASSQTRGYANEKLFF.

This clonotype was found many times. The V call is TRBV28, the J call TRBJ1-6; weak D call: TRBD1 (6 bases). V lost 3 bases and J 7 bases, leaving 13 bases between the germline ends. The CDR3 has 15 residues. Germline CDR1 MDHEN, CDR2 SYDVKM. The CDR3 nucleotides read TGTGCCAGCAGTTTCTCGGGGGCTGGGAATTCACCCCTCCACTTT. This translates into CASSFSGAGNSPLHF.

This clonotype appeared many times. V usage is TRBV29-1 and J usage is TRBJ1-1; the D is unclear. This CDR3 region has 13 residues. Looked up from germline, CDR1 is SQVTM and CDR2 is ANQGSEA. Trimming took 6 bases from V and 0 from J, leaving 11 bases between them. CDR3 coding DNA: TGCAGCGTCGTCGTTCGTTTGAACACTGAAGCTTTCTTT. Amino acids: CSVVVRLNTEAFF.